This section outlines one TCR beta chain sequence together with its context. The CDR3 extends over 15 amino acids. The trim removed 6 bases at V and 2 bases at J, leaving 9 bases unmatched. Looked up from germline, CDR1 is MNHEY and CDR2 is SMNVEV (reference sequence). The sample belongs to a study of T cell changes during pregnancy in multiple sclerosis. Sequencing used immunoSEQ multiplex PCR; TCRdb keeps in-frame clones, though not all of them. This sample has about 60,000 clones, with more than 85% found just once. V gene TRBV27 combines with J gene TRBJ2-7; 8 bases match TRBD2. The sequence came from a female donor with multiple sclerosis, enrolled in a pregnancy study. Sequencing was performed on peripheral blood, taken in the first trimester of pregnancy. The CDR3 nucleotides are TGTGCCAGCAGACCCTGGACTAGCCACACCTACGAGCAGTACTTC. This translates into CASRPWTSHTYEQYF.